These T cell receptor beta chains were read from a single sample in a study of blood T cells in healthy people across ages. Via MiXCR, TCRdb re-called the 5' RACE reads, giving one row per CDR3 protein. Seen here are 900,000 to 950,000 distinct CDR3 sequences, approximately 32% observed once, and the top ten hold about 9.4%. This same sample was also taken into another study, of T cells of mothers and their children.

Sample: blood. The receptors come from a woman in her forties in good health. Each CDR3 is given with its conserved first and last residue. A D gene is named only where the DNA matches it firmly. Only part of the rows carry a size: once, few, many, or a class if the clone is expanded.

CDR3nt: TGCAGTGCTAGAGACGAGGACAGGGCTGTTTACAATGAGCAGTTCTTC
CDR3aa: CSARDEDRAVYNEQFF
j_gene: TRBJ2-1
d_gene: TRBD1
v_gene: TRBV20-1
abundance: few

CDR3nt: TGTACCAGCAGTTACTCTATGGGGGGCGAGCAGTTCTTC
CDR3aa: CTSSYSMGGEQFF
j_gene: TRBJ2-1
d_gene: -
v_gene: TRBV6-5
abundance: -

CDR3nt: TGTGCCAGCAGTGAAACGGCAGCCAATCAGCCCCAGCATTTT
CDR3aa: CASSETAANQPQHF
j_gene: TRBJ1-5
d_gene: -
v_gene: TRBV2
abundance: -

CDR3nt: TGTGCCACCAGCGGCCAAGGGGAGACCCAGTACTTC
CDR3aa: CATSGQGETQYF
j_gene: TRBJ2-5
d_gene: -
v_gene: TRBV15
abundance: many

CDR3nt: TGTGCCAGCAGTGCCCTAGCGGGGGTCTTGAGCAATGAGCAGTTCTTC
CDR3aa: CASSALAGVLSNEQFF
j_gene: TRBJ2-1
d_gene: TRBD2
v_gene: TRBV6-4
abundance: few

CDR3nt: TGTGCCAGCAGCCCCCCCGGACAGGCCCAAGATACGCAGTATTTT
CDR3aa: CASSPPGQAQDTQYF
j_gene: TRBJ2-3
d_gene: TRBD1
v_gene: TRBV6-2/TRBV6-3
abundance: -

CDR3nt: TGCGCCAGCAGCTTGGTGACCTCAAGTGAAGCTTTCTTT
CDR3aa: CASSLVTSSEAFF
j_gene: TRBJ1-1
d_gene: -
v_gene: TRBV5-1
abundance: few

CDR3nt: TGTGCCAGCAGTTTATGGGCCTCTAGGAGGCCCTCTGGGGCCAACGTCCTGACTTTC
CDR3aa: CASSLWASRRPSGANVLTF
j_gene: TRBJ2-6
d_gene: -
v_gene: TRBV27
abundance: few

CDR3nt: TGCAGTGCTGGAGATATGACCGATTCACCCCTCCACTTT
CDR3aa: CSAGDMTDSPLHF
j_gene: TRBJ1-6
d_gene: -
v_gene: TRBV20-1
abundance: -

CDR3nt: TGTGCCAGCAGTACCGACAGGGGATCCAGGAACGAGCAGTACTTC
CDR3aa: CASSTDRGSRNEQYF
j_gene: TRBJ2-7
d_gene: TRBD1
v_gene: TRBV7-2
abundance: few

CDR3nt: TGCAGTGCTAGAAGGGGGTTCAATCAGCCCCAGCATTTT
CDR3aa: CSARRGFNQPQHF
j_gene: TRBJ1-5
d_gene: -
v_gene: TRBV20-1
abundance: once

CDR3nt: TGTGCCATCAGTGATCCCAGCGGGGCCGGAATCTACGAGCAGTACTTC
CDR3aa: CAISDPSGAGIYEQYF
j_gene: TRBJ2-7
d_gene: TRBD2
v_gene: TRBV10-3
abundance: -

CDR3nt: TGCAGTGCTCCCTGGGGGGGTAGCGGGAACGTACGAGGCGAGCAGTACTTC
CDR3aa: CSAPWGGSGNVRGEQYF
j_gene: TRBJ2-7
d_gene: TRBD2
v_gene: TRBV20-1
abundance: many

CDR3nt: TGCAGCGTAACCTACAGGGTCCCGAACACTGAAGCTTTCTTT
CDR3aa: CSVTYRVPNTEAFF
j_gene: TRBJ1-1
d_gene: -
v_gene: TRBV29-1
abundance: few

CDR3nt: TGCAGTGCTAGCGGGCAGGGACCCCATCAGCCCCAGCATTTT
CDR3aa: CSASGQGPHQPQHF
j_gene: TRBJ1-5
d_gene: -
v_gene: TRBV20-1
abundance: few

CDR3nt: TGCAGCGTACAACCCGGGACGGCGAACACTGAAGCTTTCTTT
CDR3aa: CSVQPGTANTEAFF
j_gene: TRBJ1-1
d_gene: -
v_gene: TRBV29-1
abundance: -

CDR3nt: TGTGCCAGCAGTTTATCGTTCGTAGCCAGGGGTCGAGGCAGTGGGGGGAACACCGGGGAGCTGTTTTTT
CDR3aa: CASSLSFVARGRGSGGNTGELFF
j_gene: TRBJ2-2
d_gene: -
v_gene: TRBV27
abundance: -

CDR3nt: TGTGCCAGCAGCTCCCGTTGGACAGTCACTAACTATGGCTACACCTTC
CDR3aa: CASSSRWTVTNYGYTF
j_gene: TRBJ1-2
d_gene: -
v_gene: TRBV11-2
abundance: -

CDR3nt: TGTGCCAGCAGTTCCCCCTCGTCCCCCTCCTACGAGCAGTACTTC
CDR3aa: CASSSPSSPSYEQYF
j_gene: TRBJ2-7
d_gene: -
v_gene: TRBV27
abundance: -

CDR3nt: TGCGCCAGCAGCTACACCCGCGGGGAGACCCAGTACTTC
CDR3aa: CASSYTRGETQYF
j_gene: TRBJ2-5
d_gene: -
v_gene: TRBV5-1
abundance: many

CDR3nt: TGTGCCAGCAGCTTCAGCGGGACAGGGGGGTACTACGAGCAGTACTTC
CDR3aa: CASSFSGTGGYYEQYF
j_gene: TRBJ2-7
d_gene: TRBD1
v_gene: TRBV7-2
abundance: many

CDR3nt: TGTGCCATCAGTGAGTCTCTGGACGGTGAAGCTTTCTTT
CDR3aa: CAISESLDGEAFF
j_gene: TRBJ1-1
d_gene: -
v_gene: TRBV10-3
abundance: -

CDR3nt: TGTGCCAGCAGTTATGACAGCTATGAAAAACTGTTTTTT
CDR3aa: CASSYDSYEKLFF
j_gene: TRBJ1-4
d_gene: -
v_gene: TRBV6-2/TRBV6-3
abundance: -

CDR3nt: TGCGCCAGCAGCTTGGTGGCCGGGGCTGCCTACGGCTACACCTTC
CDR3aa: CASSLVAGAAYGYTF
j_gene: TRBJ1-2
d_gene: -
v_gene: TRBV5-1
abundance: -

CDR3nt: TGTGCCAGCAGCGCCGGGGCAGGCCTCCAGCCCCAGCATTTT
CDR3aa: CASSAGAGLQPQHF
j_gene: TRBJ1-5
d_gene: -
v_gene: TRBV9
abundance: -

CDR3nt: TGTGCCAGCAGTTTCATCCTCGGGGATGGCTACACCTTC
CDR3aa: CASSFILGDGYTF
j_gene: TRBJ1-2
d_gene: -
v_gene: TRBV12-3/TRBV12-4
abundance: -

CDR3nt: TGCAGCGCCGCCGAGGGGCCCAACAATGAGCAGTTCTTC
CDR3aa: CSAAEGPNNEQFF
j_gene: TRBJ2-1
d_gene: -
v_gene: TRBV20-1
abundance: -

CDR3nt: TGTGCCAGCAGCTACTCCCCCCCGGGAGGGGTATACAATGAGCAGTTCTTC
CDR3aa: CASSYSPPGGVYNEQFF
j_gene: TRBJ2-1
d_gene: TRBD2
v_gene: TRBV7-2
abundance: once

CDR3nt: TGTGCCAGCAGCCACCCTGCTAGCGGGGGACACTACAATGAGCAGTTCTTC
CDR3aa: CASSHPASGGHYNEQFF
j_gene: TRBJ2-1
d_gene: TRBD2
v_gene: TRBV6-1
abundance: many

CDR3nt: TGTGCCAGCAGCTACCAGTCGGACACTGAAGCTTTCTTT
CDR3aa: CASSYQSDTEAFF
j_gene: TRBJ1-1
d_gene: -
v_gene: TRBV7-2
abundance: -

CDR3nt: TGTGCCACCAGCAGAGATCGCCAGGGGAATGAAAAACTGTTTTTT
CDR3aa: CATSRDRQGNEKLFF
j_gene: TRBJ1-4
d_gene: -
v_gene: TRBV15
abundance: many

CDR3nt: TGTGCCAGCAGTCCGGAACGGCGGCCCGACGAGCAGTACTTC
CDR3aa: CASSPERRPDEQYF
j_gene: TRBJ2-7
d_gene: -
v_gene: TRBV28
abundance: once

CDR3nt: TGTGCCAGCAGCTCCTCCGACAGGCTTCCATTCTCCTACGAGCAGTACTTC
CDR3aa: CASSSSDRLPFSYEQYF
j_gene: TRBJ2-7
d_gene: -
v_gene: TRBV11-2
abundance: many

CDR3nt: TGTGCCAGCAGTCCTAATAGGGGGTCGGGCTACACCTTC
CDR3aa: CASSPNRGSGYTF
j_gene: TRBJ1-2
d_gene: -
v_gene: TRBV6-5
abundance: -

CDR3nt: TGCGCCAGCACCAGAAGCGGGGGCCCTCAAGAGACCCAGTACTTC
CDR3aa: CASTRSGGPQETQYF
j_gene: TRBJ2-5
d_gene: TRBD2
v_gene: TRBV4-1
abundance: few

CDR3nt: TGCAGTGCTAGAGTTGGGCCTGGGTACGAGCAGTACTTC
CDR3aa: CSARVGPGYEQYF
j_gene: TRBJ2-7
d_gene: -
v_gene: TRBV20-1
abundance: -

CDR3nt: TGTGCCAGCAGCATCGTGGGAACAGGGGGTCGGGAGACCCAGTACTTC
CDR3aa: CASSIVGTGGRETQYF
j_gene: TRBJ2-5
d_gene: TRBD1
v_gene: TRBV7-2
abundance: -

CDR3nt: TGTGCCAGCAGCTTAGCAGATCTGACTAGCGGGGGGGCGGTTCAGTACTTC
CDR3aa: CASSLADLTSGGAVQYF
j_gene: TRBJ2-7
d_gene: TRBD2
v_gene: TRBV7-2
abundance: many

CDR3nt: TGTGCCAGCAGCTTAGTAGCTCGCGGGGGGAGCAATGAGCAGTTCTTC
CDR3aa: CASSLVARGGSNEQFF
j_gene: TRBJ2-1
d_gene: TRBD2
v_gene: TRBV7-9
abundance: -

CDR3nt: TGCAGCGTTGCGACAGGGGGCCCACGGATCTACAATGAGCAGTTCTTC
CDR3aa: CSVATGGPRIYNEQFF
j_gene: TRBJ2-1
d_gene: TRBD1
v_gene: TRBV29-1
abundance: -

CDR3nt: TGCAGCCCCTCCGGGTGGGAGACCCAGTACTTC
CDR3aa: CSPSGWETQYF
j_gene: TRBJ2-5
d_gene: -
v_gene: TRBV20-1
abundance: -

CDR3nt: TGTGCCAGCAGTCGCGTTTTGGCGGGTAATCGCGATACGCAGTATTTT
CDR3aa: CASSRVLAGNRDTQYF
j_gene: TRBJ2-3
d_gene: -
v_gene: TRBV6-2/TRBV6-3
abundance: few

CDR3nt: TGTGCCATCAGTGATAGTGTCGGAACCTACGAGCAGTACTTC
CDR3aa: CAISDSVGTYEQYF
j_gene: TRBJ2-7
d_gene: -
v_gene: TRBV10-3
abundance: many

CDR3nt: TGCAGTGTTACGACAGGGGGACCGAACACTGAAGCTTTCTTT
CDR3aa: CSVTTGGPNTEAFF
j_gene: TRBJ1-1
d_gene: TRBD1
v_gene: TRBV20-1
abundance: -

CDR3nt: TGTGCCAGCAGCTTAAGCCCCCCTAGCGGGGGGGCAGGGCAGTACTTC
CDR3aa: CASSLSPPSGGAGQYF
j_gene: TRBJ2-7
d_gene: TRBD2
v_gene: TRBV7-2
abundance: few

CDR3nt: TGTGCCAGCAGCCAAGAAACGGGCAGGGCCAGTGGCTACACCTTC
CDR3aa: CASSQETGRASGYTF
j_gene: TRBJ1-2
d_gene: -
v_gene: TRBV4-2
abundance: -